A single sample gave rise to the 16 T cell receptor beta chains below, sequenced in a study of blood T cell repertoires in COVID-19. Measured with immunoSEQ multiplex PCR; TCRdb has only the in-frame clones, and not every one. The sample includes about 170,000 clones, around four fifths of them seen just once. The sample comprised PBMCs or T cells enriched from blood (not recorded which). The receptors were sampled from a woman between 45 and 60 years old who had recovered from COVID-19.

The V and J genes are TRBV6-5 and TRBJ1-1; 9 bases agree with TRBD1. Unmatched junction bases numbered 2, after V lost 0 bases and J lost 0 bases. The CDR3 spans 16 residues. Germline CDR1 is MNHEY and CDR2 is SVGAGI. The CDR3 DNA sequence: TGTGCCAGCAGTTACTCCGGGACAGGGATGAACACTGAAGCTTTCTTT. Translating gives CASSYSGTGMNTEAFF.

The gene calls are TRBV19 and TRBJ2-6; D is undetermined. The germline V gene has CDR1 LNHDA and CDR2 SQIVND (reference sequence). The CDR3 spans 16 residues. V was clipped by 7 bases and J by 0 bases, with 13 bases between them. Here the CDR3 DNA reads TGTGCCAGTATGGGCCGAGTTGGCTCTGGGGCCAACGTCCTGACTTTC. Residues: CASMGRVGSGANVLTF.

The CDR3 DNA is TGCGCCAGCAGCCCGACGACAGGGGGGGGCGAGCAGTACGTC. This gives the protein CASSPTTGGGEQYV. This chain links TRBV4-1 with TRBJ2-7, with 9 positions matching TRBD1. The CDR3 contains 14 residues. The V gene end was trimmed by 4 bases and the J gene end by 6 bases; junction bases not matched to a gene: 7. Germline assignment: CDR1 MGHRA and CDR2 YSYEKL.

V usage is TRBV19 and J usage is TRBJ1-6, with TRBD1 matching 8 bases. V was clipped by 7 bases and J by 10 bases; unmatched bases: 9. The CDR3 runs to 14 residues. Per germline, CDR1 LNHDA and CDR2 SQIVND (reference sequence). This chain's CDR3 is CASKSPGGRSPLHF. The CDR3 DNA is TGTGCCAGTAAGTCCCCAGGGGGCCGGTCACCCCTCCACTTT.

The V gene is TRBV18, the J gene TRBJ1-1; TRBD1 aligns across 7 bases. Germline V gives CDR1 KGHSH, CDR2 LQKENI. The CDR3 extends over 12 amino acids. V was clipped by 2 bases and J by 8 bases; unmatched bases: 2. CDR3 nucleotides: TGTGCCAGCTCACCAGGGACAGAGGAAGCTTTCTTT. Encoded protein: CASSPGTEEAFF.

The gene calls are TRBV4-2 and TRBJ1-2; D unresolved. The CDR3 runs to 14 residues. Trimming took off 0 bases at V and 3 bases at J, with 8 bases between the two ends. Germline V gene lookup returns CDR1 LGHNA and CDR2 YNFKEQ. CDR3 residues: CASSQDVPDYGYTF. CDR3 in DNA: TGTGCCAGCAGCCAAGATGTACCGGACTATGGCTACACCTTC.

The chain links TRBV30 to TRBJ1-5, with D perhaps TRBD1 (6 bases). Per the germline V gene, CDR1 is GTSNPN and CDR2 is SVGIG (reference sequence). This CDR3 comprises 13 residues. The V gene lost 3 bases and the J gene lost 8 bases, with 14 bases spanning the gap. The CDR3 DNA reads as TGTGCCTGGAGGGTCCCGGGACATGAGCCCCAGCATTTT. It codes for CAWRVPGHEPQHF.

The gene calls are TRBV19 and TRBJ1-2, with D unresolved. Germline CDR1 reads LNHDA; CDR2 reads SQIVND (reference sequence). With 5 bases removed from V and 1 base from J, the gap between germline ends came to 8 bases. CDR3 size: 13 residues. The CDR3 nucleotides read TGTGCCAGTAGTCCCTCAGTTAACTATGGCTACACCTTC. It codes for CASSPSVNYGYTF.

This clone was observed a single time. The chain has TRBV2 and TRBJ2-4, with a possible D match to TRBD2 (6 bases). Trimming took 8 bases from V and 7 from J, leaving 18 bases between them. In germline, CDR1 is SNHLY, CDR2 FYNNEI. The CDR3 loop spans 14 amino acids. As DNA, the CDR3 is TGTGCCAGCCTAAAAGAGGAGGGATCGAACATTCAGTACTTC. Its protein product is CASLKEEGSNIQYF.

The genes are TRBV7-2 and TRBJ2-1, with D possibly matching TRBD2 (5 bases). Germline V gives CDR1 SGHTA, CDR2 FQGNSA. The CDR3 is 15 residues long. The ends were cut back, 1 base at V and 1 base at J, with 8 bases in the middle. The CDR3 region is CASSLGLASYNEQFF. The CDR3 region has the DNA TGTGCCAGCAGCTTAGGGCTAGCATCCTACAATGAGCAGTTCTTC.

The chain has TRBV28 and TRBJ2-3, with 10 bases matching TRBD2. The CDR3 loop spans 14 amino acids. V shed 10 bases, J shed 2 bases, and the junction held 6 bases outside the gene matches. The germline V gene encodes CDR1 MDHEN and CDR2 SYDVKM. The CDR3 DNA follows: TGTGCCATCTCTCTAGCGGGGGTCACAGATACGCAGTATTTT. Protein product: CAISLAGVTDTQYF.

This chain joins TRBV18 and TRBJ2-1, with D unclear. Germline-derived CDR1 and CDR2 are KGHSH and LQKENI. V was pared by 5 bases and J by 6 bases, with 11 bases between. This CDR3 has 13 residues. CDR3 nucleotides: TGTGCCAGCTCAGCAACGAGTCGCAATGAGCAGTTCTTC. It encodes CASSATSRNEQFF.

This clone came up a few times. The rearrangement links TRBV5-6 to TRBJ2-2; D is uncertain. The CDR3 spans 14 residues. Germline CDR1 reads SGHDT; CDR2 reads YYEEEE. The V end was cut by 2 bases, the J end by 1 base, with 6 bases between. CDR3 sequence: CASSFPGNTGELFF. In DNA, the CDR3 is TGTGCCAGCAGCTTCCCAGGGAACACCGGGGAGCTGTTTTTT.

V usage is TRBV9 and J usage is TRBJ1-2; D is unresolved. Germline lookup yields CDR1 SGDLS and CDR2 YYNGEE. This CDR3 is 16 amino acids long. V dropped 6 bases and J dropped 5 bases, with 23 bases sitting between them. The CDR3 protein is CASTGARGRNRYGYTF. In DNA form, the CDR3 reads TGTGCCAGCACAGGTGCTCGTGGCAGGAACCGATATGGCTACACCTTC.

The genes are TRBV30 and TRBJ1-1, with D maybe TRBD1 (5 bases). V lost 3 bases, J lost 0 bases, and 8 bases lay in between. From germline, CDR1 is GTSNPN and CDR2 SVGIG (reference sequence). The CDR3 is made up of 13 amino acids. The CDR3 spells CAWRTDMNTEAFF. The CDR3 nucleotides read TGTGCCTGGAGGACGGACATGAACACTGAAGCTTTCTTT.

The CDR3, as DNA: TGCGCCAGCAGCTTGGGAGGGCTTTTACCCTTCAATGAGCAGTTCTTC. Translation gives CASSLGGLLPFNEQFF. The V and J genes are TRBV5-1 and TRBJ2-1; tentatively, D is TRBD2 (5 bases). Germline V gene data show CDR1 as SGHRS and CDR2 as YFSETQ. Between the trimmed V and J ends, which lost 0 bases and 6 bases, there was a span of 16 bases. The CDR3 has 16 residues.